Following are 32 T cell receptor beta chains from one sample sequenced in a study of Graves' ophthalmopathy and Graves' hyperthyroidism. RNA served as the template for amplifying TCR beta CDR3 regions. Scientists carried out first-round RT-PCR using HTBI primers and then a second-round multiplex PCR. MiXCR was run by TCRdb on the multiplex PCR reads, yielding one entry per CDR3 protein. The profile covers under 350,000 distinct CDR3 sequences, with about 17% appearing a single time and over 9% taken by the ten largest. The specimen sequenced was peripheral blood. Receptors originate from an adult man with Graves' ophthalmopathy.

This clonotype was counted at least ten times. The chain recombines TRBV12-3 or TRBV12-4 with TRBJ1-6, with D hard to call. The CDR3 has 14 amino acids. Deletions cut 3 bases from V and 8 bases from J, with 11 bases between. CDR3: CASSFAVSDSPLHF. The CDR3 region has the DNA TGTGCCAGCAGTTTCGCCGTTAGCGATTCACCCCTCCACTTT.

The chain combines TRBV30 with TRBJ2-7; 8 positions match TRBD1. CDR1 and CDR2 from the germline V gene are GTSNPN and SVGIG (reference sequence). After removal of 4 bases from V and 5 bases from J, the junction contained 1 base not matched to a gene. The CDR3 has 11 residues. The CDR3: CAWTGGDEQYF. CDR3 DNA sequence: TGTGCCTGGACAGGGGGCGACGAGCAGTACTTC.

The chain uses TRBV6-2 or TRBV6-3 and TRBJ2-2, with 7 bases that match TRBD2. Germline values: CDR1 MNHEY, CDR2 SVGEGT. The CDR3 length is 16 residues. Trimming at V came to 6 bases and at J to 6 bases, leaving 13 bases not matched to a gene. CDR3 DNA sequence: TGTGCCAGCAGCATAGAGCGGGGCTACCGGGCCGGGGAGCTGTTTTTT. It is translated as CASSIERGYRAGELFF.

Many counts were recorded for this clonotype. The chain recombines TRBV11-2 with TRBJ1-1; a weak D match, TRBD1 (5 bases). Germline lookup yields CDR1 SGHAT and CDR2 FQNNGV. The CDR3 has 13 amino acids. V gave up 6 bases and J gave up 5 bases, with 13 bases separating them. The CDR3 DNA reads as TGTGCCAGCAGTCGATCAGGGCCGACTGAAGCTTTCTTT. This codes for CASSRSGPTEAFF.

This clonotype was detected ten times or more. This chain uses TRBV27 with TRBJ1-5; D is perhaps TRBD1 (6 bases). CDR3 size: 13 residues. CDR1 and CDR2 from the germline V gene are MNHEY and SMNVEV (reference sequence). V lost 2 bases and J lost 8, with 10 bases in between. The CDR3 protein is CASSLRGLEPQHF. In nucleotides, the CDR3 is TGTGCCAGCAGTTTACGGGGGCTGGAGCCCCAGCATTTT.

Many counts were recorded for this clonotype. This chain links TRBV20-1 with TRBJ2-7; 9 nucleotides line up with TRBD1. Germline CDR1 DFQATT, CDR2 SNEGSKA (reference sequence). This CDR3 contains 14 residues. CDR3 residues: CRAQKGTGIYEQYF. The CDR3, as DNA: TGCAGAGCTCAGAAGGGGACAGGGATCTACGAGCAGTACTTC.

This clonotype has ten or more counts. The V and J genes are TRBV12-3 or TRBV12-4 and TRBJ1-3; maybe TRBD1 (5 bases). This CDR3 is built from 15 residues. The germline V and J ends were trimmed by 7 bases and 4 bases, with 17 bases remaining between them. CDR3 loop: CASTPHGAGGNTIYF. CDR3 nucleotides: TGTGCCAGCACCCCGCACGGGGCGGGCGGAAACACCATATATTTT.

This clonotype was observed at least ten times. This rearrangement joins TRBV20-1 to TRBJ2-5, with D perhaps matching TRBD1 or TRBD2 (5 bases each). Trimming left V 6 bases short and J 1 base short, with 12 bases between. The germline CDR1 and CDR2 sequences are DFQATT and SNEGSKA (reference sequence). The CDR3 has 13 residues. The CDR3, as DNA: TGCAGTGCCCCGGGGCCGCTCCAAGAGACCCAGTACTTC. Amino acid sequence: CSAPGPLQETQYF.

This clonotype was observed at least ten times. The CDR3 here is CASSYTGMNTEAFF. CDR3 nucleotides: TGTGCCAGCAGCTATACAGGGATGAACACTGAAGCTTTCTTT. The chain couples TRBV4-2 to TRBJ1-1; the D gene is possibly TRBD1 (6 bases). The CDR3 sequence is 14 residues long. V gave up 5 bases and J gave up 0 bases, with 10 bases separating them. Germline values: CDR1 LGHNA, CDR2 YNFKEQ.

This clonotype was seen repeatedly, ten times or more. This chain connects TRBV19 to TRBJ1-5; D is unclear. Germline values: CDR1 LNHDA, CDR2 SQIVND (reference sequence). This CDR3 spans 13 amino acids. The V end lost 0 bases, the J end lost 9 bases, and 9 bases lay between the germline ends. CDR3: CASSIEVWGPQHF. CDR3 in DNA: TGTGCCAGTAGTATAGAAGTTTGGGGGCCCCAGCATTTT.

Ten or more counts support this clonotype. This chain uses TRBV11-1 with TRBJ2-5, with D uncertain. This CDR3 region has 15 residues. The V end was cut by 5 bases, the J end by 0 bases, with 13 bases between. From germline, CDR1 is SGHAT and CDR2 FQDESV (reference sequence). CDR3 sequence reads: CASSRSNLYQETQYF. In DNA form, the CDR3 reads TGTGCCAGCAGCAGAAGCAATCTGTACCAAGAGACCCAGTACTTC.

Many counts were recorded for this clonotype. This CDR3 reads CATSRDGTVKNIQYF. In nucleotides, the CDR3 is TGTGCCACCAGCAGAGATGGGACAGTGAAAAACATTCAGTACTTC. The chain uses TRBV15 and TRBJ2-4; TRBD1 matches at 7 bases. J gave up 4 bases and V 0 bases, and 3 bases lay outside the gene matches. CDR3 length: 15 residues. From germline, CDR1 is LNHNV and CDR2 YYDKDF (reference sequence).

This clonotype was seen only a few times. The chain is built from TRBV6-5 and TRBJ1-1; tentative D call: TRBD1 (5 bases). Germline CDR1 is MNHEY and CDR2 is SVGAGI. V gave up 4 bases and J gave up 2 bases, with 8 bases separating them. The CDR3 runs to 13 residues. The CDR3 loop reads CASSSGYNTEAFF. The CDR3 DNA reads TGTGCCAGCAGTTCAGGGTACAACACTGAAGCTTTCTTT.

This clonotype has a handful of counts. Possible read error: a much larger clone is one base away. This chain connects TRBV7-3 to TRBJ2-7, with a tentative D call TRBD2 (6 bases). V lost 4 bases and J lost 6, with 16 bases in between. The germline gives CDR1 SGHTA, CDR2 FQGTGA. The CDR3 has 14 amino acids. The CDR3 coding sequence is TGTGCCAGCAGCTCAGGAGGTTGGAGGGGCGAGCAGTACTTC. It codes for CASSSGGWRGEQYF.

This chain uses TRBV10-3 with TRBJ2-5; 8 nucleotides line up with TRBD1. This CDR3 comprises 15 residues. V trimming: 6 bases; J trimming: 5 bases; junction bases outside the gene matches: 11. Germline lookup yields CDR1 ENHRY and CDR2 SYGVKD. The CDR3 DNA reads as TGTGCCATCAGCAAGGCAGGGGGCCTAGGGGAGACCCAGTACTTC. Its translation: CAISKAGGLGETQYF.

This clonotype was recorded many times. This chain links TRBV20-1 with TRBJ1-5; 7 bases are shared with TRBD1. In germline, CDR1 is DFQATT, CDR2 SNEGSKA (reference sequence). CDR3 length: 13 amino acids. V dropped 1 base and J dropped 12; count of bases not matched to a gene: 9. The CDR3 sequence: CSARGTGRRVQHF. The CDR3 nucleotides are TGCAGTGCTAGAGGGACAGGTAGAAGGGTCCAGCATTTT.

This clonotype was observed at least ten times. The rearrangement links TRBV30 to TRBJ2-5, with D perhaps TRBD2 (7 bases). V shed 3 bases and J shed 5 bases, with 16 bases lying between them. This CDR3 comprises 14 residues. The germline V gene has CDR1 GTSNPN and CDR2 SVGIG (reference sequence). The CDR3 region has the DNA TGTGCCTGGAGCAATGGGGGGGCTCAGGAGACCCAGTACTTC. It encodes CAWSNGGAQETQYF.

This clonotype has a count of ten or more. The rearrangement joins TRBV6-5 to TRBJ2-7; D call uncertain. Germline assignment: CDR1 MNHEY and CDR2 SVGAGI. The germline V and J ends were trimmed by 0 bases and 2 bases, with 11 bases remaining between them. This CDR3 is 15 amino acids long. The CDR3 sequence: CASSYSDPRAYEQYF. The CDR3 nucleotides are TGTGCCAGCAGTTACTCCGACCCCCGCGCCTACGAGCAGTACTTC.

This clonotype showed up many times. CDR3 sequence (DNA): TGTGCCAGCAACGAACAGCGCAATTCACCCCTCCACTTT. It encodes CASNEQRNSPLHF. The V gene is TRBV6-2 or TRBV6-3, the J gene TRBJ1-6; D not certain. Trimming removed 7 bases from V and 7 bases from J, with 11 bases in between. CDR3 length equals 13 residues. Per the germline V gene, CDR1 is MNHEY and CDR2 is SVGEGT.

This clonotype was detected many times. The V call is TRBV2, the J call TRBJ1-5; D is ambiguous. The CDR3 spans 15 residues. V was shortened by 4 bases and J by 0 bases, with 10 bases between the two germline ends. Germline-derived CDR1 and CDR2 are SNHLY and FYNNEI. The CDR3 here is CASSAVDYSNQPQHF. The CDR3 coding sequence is TGTGCCAGCAGTGCGGTGGATTATAGCAATCAGCCCCAGCATTTT.

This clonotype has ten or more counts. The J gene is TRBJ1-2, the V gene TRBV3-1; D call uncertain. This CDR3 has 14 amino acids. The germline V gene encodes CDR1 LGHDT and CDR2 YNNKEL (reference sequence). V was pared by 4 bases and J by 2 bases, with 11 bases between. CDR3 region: CASSRPEWNYGYTF. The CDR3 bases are TGTGCCAGCAGCCGGCCCGAGTGGAACTATGGCTACACCTTC.

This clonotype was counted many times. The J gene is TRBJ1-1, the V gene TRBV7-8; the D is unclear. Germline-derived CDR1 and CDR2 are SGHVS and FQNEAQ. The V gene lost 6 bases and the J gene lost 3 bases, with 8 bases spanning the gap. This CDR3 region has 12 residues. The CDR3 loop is CASSTIHTEAFF. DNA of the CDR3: TGTGCCAGCAGTACAATTCACACTGAAGCTTTCTTT. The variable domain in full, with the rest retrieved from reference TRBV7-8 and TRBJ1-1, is GAGVSQSPRYKVAKRGQDVALRCDPISGHVSLFWYQQALGQGPEFLTYFQNEAQLDKSGLPSDRFFAERPEGSVSTLKIQRTQQEDSAVYLCASSTIHTEAFFGQGTRLTVV.

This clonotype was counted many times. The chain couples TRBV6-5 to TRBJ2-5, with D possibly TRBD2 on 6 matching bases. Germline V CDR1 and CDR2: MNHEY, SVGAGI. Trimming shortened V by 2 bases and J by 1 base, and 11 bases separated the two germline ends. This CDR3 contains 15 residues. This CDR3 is CASSYAPGVQETQYF. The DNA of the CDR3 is TGTGCCAGCAGTTACGCTCCGGGGGTCCAAGAGACCCAGTACTTC.

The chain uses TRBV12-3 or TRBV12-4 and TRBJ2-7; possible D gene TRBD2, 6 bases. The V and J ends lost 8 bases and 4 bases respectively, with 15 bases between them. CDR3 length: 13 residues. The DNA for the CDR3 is TGTGCCAGCGGGACTTCGGGCCCGTACGAGCAGTACTTC. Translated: CASGTSGPYEQYF.

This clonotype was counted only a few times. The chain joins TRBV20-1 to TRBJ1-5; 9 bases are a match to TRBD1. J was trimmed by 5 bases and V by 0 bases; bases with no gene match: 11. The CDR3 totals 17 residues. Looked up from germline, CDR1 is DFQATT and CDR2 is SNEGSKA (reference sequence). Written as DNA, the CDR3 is TGCAGTGCTAGAGATCTCGGGGCCTGGACAGGGGATCAGCCCCAGCATTTT. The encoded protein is CSARDLGAWTGDQPQHF.

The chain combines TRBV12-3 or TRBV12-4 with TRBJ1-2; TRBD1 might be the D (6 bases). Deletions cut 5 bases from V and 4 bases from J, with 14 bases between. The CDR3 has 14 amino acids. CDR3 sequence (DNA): TGTGCCAGCAGTACGACAGGAATTCCCTATGGCTACACCTTC. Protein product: CASSTTGIPYGYTF.

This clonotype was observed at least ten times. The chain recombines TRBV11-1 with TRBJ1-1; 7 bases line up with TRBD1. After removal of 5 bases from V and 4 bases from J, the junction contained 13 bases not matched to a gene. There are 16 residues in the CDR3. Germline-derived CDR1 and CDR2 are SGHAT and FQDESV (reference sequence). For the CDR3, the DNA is TGTGCCAGCAGCCTCGATTCGACAGGGCCGACCACTGAAGCTTTCTTT. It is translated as CASSLDSTGPTTEAFF.

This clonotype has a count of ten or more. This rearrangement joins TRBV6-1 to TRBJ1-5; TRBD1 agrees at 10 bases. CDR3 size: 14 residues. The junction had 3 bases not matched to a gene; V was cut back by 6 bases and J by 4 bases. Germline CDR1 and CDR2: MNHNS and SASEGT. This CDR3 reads CASSRDRGNQPQHF. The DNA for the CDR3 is TGTGCCAGCAGCAGGGACAGGGGAAATCAGCCCCAGCATTTT.

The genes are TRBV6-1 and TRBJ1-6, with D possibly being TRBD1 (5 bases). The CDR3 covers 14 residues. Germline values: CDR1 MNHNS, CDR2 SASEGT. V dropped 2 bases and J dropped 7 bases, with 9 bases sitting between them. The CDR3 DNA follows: TGTGCCAGCAGTGAATTGGGACCAAATTCACCCCTCCACTTT. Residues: CASSELGPNSPLHF.

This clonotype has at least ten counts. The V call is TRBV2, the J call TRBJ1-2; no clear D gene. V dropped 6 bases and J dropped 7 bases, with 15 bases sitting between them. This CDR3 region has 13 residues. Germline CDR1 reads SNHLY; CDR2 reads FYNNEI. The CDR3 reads CASSPDAAVGYTF. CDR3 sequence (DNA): TGTGCCAGCAGCCCGGACGCAGCGGTTGGCTACACCTTC.

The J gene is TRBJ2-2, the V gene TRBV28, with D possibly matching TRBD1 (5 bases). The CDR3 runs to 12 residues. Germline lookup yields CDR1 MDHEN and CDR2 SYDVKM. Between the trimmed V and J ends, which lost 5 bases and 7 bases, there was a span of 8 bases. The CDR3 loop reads CASSETVGELFF. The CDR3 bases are TGTGCCAGCAGTGAGACAGTCGGGGAGCTGTTTTTT. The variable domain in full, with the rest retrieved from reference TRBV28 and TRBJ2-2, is DVKVTQSSRYLVKRTGEKVFLECVQDMDHENMFWYRQDPGLGLRLIYFSYDVKMKEKGDIPEGYSVSREKKERFSLILESASTNQTSMYLCASSETVGELFFGEGSRLTVL.

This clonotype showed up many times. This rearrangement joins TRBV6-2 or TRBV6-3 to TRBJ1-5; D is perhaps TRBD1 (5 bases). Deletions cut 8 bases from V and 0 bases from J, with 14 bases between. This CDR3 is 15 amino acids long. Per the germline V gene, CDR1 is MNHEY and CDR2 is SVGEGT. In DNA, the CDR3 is TGTGCCAGCGGCCAGGGCAAGGATAGCAATCAGCCCCAGCATTTT. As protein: CASGQGKDSNQPQHF.